The sequence of this T cell receptor beta chain was determined in a study of control samples from healthy donors and cancer patients. Per the germline V gene, CDR1 is MNHEY and CDR2 is SMNVEV (reference sequence). V trimming: 5 bases; J trimming: 2 bases; junction bases outside the gene matches: 15. The length of the CDR3 is 18 residues. TCRdb keeps only in-frame clones here, not all; method: immunoSEQ multiplex PCR. This table holds more than 140,000 clones, 85% to 95% found once. This clonotype was sampled from a man aged 40-55 years in good health. The source material was blood. V usage is TRBV27 and J usage is TRBJ1-5; 7 bases are a match to TRBD1. The DNA for the CDR3 is TGTGCCAGCAGTCTAAATCCGACAGGGAGTCGAGGCAATCAGCCCCAGCATTTT. Protein sequence: CASSLNPTGSRGNQPQHF.